Reported below is one T cell receptor (beta chain). Its target is not known. The data derive from a study of chemoradiotherapy in HPV16-positive cancers. The study, taken as a whole, reports: Candidate HPV-specific clones and E7-related TCR motifs grew in tumor during treatment.

The CDR3 extends over 16 amino acids. The germline CDR1 and CDR2 sequences are SGDLS and YYNGEE. V dropped 2 bases and J dropped 1; count of bases not matched to a gene: 7. Data came from immunoSEQ multiplex PCR; TCRdb stores just in-frame clones and leaves some out. The profile shows about 4,000 clones, approximately 94% of them singletons. This TCR was sampled from a human donor with HPV-associated anogenital cancer. This specimen was acquired from a patient who underwent chemoradiotherapy. The V gene is TRBV9, the J gene TRBJ2-5; 8 bases fit TRBD1. CDR3 residues: CASSVSSDRVQETQYF. For the CDR3, the DNA is TGTGCCAGCAGCGTCTCCTCGGACAGGGTCCAAGAGACCCAGTACTTC.